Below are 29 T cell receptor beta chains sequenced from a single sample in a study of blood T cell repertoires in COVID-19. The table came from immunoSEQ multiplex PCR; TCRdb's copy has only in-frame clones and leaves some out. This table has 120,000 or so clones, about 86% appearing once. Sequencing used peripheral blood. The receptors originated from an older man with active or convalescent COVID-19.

The DNA of the CDR3 is TGTGCCATCAGTGAGTTTAATGAAAGAGCGGCTGGAAACACCATATATTTT. It codes for CAISEFNERAAGNTIYF. The gene calls are TRBV10-3 and TRBJ1-3; D is ambiguous. Per the germline V gene, CDR1 is ENHRY and CDR2 is SYGVKD. The V gene lost 1 base and the J gene lost 2 bases, with 15 bases spanning the gap. The CDR3 contains 17 residues.

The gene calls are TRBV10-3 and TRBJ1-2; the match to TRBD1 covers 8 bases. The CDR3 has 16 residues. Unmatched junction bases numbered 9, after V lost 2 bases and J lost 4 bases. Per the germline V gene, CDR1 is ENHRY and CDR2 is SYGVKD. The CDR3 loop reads CAISETPKQGVYGYTF. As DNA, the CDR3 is TGTGCCATCAGTGAGACACCTAAACAGGGGGTCTATGGCTACACCTTC.

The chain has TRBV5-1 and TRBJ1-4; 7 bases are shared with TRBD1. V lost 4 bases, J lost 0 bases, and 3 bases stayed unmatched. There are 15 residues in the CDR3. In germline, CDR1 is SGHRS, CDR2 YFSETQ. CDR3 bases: TGCGCCAGCAGCGACGGGACAGCAACTAATGAAAAACTGTTTTTT. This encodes CASSDGTATNEKLFF. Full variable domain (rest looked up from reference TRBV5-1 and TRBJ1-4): KAGVTQTPRYLIKTRGQQVTLSCSPISGHRSVSWYQQTPGQGLQFLFEYFSETQRNKGNFPGRFSGRQFSNSRSEMNVSTLELGDSALYLCASSDGTATNEKLFFGSGTQLSVL.

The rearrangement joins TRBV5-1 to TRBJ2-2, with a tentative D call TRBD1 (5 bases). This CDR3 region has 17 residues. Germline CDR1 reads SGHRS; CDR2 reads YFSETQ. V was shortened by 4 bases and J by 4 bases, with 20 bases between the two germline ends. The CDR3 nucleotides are TGCGCCAGCAGCCAACCTGAAAGGGGTCTCGGCACCGGGGAGCTGTTTTTT. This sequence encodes CASSQPERGLGTGELFF.

The CDR3 sequence: CASSPRTTTQITQYF. As DNA, the CDR3 is TGTGCCAGCAGTCCTCGGACTACCACACAGATAACGCAGTATTTT. The rearrangement joins TRBV27 to TRBJ2-3, with D possibly TRBD2 on 6 matching bases. Germline V lookup: CDR1 MNHEY, CDR2 SMNVEV (reference sequence). The germline V and J ends were trimmed by 5 bases and 9 bases, with 21 bases remaining between them. This CDR3 is 15 amino acids long.

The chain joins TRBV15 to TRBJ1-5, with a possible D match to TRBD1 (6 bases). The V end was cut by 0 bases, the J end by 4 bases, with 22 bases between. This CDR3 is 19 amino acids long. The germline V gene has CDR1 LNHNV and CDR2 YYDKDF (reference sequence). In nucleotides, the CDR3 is TGTGCCACCAGCAGAGATTCTGATTGGGCAGGGGCTGGGAATCAGCCCCAGCATTTT. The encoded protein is CATSRDSDWAGAGNQPQHF.

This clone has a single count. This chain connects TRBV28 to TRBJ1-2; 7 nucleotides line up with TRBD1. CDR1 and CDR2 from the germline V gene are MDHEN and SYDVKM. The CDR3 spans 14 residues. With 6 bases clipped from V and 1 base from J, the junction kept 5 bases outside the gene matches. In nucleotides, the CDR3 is TGTGCCAGCAGCCCCGGGGACAGTAACTATGGCTACACCTTC. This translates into CASSPGDSNYGYTF.

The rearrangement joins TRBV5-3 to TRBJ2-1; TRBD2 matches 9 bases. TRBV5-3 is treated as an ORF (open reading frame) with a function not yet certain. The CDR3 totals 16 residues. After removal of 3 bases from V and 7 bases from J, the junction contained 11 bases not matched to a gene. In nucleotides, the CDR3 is TGTGCCAGAAGCTCCACTGGCGGGGGGGCAGGGAATGAGCAGTTCTTC. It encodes CARSSTGGGAGNEQFF.

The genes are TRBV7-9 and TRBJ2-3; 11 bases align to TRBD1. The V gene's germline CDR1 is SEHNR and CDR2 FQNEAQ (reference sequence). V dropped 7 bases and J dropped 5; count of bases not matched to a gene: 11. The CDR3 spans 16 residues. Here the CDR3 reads CASIRIGTGGLDTQYF. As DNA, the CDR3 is TGTGCCAGCATCCGAATAGGGACAGGGGGGTTAGATACGCAGTATTTT.

As DNA, the CDR3 is TGTGCCAGCAGCCAGGGGACAGGGGAGAACTATGGCTACACCTTC. Translated, it gives CASSQGTGENYGYTF. This chain connects TRBV3-1 (or the pseudogene TRBV3-2) to TRBJ1-2; 10 bases match TRBD1. Germline loops: CDR1 LGHDT, CDR2 YNNKEL (reference sequence). The CDR3 runs 15 residues. V lost 3 bases to trimming and J lost 2 bases; unmatched junction nucleotides: 3.

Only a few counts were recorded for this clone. This CDR3 is CASSLDRTYGYTF. The CDR3 DNA reads as TGTGCCAGCAGCCTGGACAGGACCTATGGCTACACCTTC. The V gene is TRBV5-6, the J gene TRBJ1-2; 7 bases match TRBD1. Unmatched junction bases numbered 4, after V lost 4 bases and J lost 4 bases. The germline V gene has CDR1 SGHDT and CDR2 YYEEEE. This CDR3 has 13 amino acids.

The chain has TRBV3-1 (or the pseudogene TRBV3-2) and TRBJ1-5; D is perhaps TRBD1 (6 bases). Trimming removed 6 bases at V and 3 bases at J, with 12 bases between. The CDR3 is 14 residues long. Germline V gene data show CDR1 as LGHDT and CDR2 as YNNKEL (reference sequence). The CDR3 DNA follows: TGTGCCAGCAGGCAAACAGGGATCAATCAGCCCCAGCATTTT. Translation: CASRQTGINQPQHF.

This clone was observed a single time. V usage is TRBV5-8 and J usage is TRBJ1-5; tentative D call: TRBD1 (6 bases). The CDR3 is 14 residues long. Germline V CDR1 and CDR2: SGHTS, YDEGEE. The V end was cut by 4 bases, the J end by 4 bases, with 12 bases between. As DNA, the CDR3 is TGTGCCAGCAGCGCAGGACAGCCTAATCAGCCCCAGCATTTT. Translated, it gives CASSAGQPNQPQHF.

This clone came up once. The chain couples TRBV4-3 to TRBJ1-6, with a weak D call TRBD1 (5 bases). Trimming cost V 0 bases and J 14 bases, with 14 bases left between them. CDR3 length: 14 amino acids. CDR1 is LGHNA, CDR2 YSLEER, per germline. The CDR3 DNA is TGCGCCAGCAGCCAAGAATGGGGGGGATCGGCCCTCCACTTT. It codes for CASSQEWGGSALHF.

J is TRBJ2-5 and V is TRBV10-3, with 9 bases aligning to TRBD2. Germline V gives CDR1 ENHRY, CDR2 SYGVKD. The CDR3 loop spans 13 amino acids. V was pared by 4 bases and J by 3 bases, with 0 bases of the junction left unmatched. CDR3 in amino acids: CAISVAGEETQYF. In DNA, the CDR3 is TGTGCCATCAGTGTAGCGGGGGAAGAGACCCAGTACTTC.

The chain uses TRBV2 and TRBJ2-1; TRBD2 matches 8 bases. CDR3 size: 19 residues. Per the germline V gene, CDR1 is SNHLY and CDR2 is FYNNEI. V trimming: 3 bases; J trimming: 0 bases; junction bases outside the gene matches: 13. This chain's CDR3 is CASSDGLAGSSSSYNEQFF. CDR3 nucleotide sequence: TGTGCCAGCAGTGATGGGTTAGCGGGGAGCTCGAGCTCCTACAATGAGCAGTTCTTC.

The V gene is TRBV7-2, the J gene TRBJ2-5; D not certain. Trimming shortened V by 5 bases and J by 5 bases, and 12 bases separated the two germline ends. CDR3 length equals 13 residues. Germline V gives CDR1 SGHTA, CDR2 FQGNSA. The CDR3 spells CASSPLPGETQYF. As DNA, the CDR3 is TGTGCCAGCAGCCCACTGCCCGGGGAGACCCAGTACTTC.

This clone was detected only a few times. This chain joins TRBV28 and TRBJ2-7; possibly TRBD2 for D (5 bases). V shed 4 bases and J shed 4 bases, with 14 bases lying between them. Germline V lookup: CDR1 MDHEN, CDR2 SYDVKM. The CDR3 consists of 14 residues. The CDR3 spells CASSSGIRRYEQYF. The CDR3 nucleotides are TGTGCCAGCAGTTCGGGGATCCGAAGGTACGAGCAGTACTTC.

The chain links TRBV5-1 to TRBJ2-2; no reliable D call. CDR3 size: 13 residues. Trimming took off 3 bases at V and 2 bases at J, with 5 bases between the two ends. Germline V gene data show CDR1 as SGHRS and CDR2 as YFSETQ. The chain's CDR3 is CASSYSNTGELFF. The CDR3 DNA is TGCGCCAGCAGCTATTCTAACACCGGGGAGCTGTTTTTT.

The chain's CDR3 is CASRERLAGGQETQYF. CDR3 bases: TGTGCCAGCAGAGAGCGACTAGCGGGGGGACAAGAGACCCAGTACTTC. The chain joins TRBV11-2 to TRBJ2-5; 13 nucleotides align to TRBD2. Germline V gene lookup returns CDR1 SGHAT and CDR2 FQNNGV. This CDR3 comprises 16 residues. The J segment lost 2 bases and the V segment lost 6 bases, leaving 6 bases of the junction unmatched.

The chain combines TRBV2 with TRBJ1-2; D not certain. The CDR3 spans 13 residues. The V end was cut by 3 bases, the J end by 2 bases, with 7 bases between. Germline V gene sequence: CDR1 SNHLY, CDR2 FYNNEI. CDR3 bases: TGTGCCAGCAGTGACCGGTCGAACTATGGCTACACCTTC. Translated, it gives CASSDRSNYGYTF.

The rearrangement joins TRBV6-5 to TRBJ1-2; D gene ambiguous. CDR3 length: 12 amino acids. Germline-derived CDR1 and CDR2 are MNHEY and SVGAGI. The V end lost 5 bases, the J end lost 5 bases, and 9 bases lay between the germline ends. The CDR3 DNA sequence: TGTGCCAGCAGTCCCGGTGCTTATGGCTACACCTTC. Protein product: CASSPGAYGYTF.

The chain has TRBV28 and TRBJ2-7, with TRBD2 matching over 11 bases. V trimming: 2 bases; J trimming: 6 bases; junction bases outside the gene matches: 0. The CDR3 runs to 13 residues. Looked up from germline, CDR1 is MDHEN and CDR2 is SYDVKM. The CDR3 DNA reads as TGTGCCAGCAGTTTACTAGCGGGGGGCGAGCAGTACTTC. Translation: CASSLLAGGEQYF.

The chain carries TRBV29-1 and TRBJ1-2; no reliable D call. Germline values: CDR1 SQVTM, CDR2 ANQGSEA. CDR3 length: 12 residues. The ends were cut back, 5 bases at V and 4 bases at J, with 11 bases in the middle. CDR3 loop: CSVNRAIYGYTF. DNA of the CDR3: TGCAGCGTTAATAGAGCGATCTATGGCTACACCTTC.

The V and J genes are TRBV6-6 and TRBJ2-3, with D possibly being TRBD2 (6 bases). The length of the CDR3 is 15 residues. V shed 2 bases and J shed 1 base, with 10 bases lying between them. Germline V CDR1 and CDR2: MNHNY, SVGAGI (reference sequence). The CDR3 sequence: CASSYMGGGTDTQYF. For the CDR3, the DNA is TGTGCCAGCAGTTACATGGGGGGTGGCACAGATACGCAGTATTTT.

CDR3 region: CASSVRSSYNEQFF. The DNA for the CDR3 is TGTGCCAGCTCGGTCCGTAGCTCCTACAATGAGCAGTTCTTC. The gene calls are TRBV18 and TRBJ2-1; unclear D gene. The CDR3 is 14 amino acids. Trimming took 6 bases from V and 0 from J, leaving 9 bases between them. Germline loops: CDR1 KGHSH, CDR2 LQKENI.

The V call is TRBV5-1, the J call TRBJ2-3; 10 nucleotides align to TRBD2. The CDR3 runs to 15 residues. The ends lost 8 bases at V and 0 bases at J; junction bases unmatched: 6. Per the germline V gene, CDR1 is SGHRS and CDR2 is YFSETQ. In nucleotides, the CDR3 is TGCGCCAGTTGTAGAGCGGGGGGGAGCACAGATACGCAGTATTTT. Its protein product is CASCRAGGSTDTQYF.

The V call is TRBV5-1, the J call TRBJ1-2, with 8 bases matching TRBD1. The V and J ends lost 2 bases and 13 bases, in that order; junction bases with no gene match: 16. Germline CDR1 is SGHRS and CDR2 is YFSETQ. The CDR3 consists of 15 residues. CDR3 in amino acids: CASSLGPGTGSLGTF. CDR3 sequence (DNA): TGCGCCAGCAGCTTAGGCCCCGGGACAGGCTCCTTGGGCACCTTC.

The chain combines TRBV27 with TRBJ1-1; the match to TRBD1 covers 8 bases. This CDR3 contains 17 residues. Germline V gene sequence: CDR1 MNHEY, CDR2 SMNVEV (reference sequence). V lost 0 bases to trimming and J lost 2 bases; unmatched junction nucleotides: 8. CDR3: CASSLSLLTGVNTEAFF. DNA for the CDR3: TGTGCCAGCAGTTTATCTCTATTGACAGGGGTCAACACTGAAGCTTTCTTT.